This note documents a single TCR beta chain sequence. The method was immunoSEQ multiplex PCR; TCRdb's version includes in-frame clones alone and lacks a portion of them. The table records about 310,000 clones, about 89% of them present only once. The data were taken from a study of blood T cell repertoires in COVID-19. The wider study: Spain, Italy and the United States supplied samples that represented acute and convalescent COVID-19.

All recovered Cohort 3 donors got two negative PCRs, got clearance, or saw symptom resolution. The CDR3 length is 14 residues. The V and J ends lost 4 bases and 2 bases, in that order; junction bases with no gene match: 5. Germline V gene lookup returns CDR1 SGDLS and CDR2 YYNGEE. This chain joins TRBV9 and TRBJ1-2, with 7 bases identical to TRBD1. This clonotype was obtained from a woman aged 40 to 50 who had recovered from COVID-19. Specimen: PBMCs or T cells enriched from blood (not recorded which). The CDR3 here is CASSIRDSNYGYTF. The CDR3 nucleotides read TGTGCCAGCAGCATCCGGGACAGCAACTATGGCTACACCTTC.